A selection of T cell receptor beta chains follows, all from one sample in a study of STAT3 mutations in large granular lymphocyte leukemia. Generated by immunoSEQ multiplex PCR, the TCRdb table keeps only in-frame clones and is missing some. The repertoire holds some 10,000 clones, with more than 75% as singletons. The sequenced sample was peripheral blood mononuclear cells. Receptors were obtained from a man in his 60s with T-cell large granular lymphocyte leukemia. Some clones in this sample may be carry-over from other donors' samples. CDR3s include the opening cysteine and the closing phenylalanine or tryptophan. Fields, in order: CDR3 protein, CDR3 DNA, V gene, D gene, CDR3 length, clone size, J gene. The D gene is left open where the match is weak. The size of a clone is reported for some rows only, either as once, few or many, or as a class for expanded clones.

cdr3_aa: CASRVGDEQFF
cdr3_nt: TGTGCTAGCAGGGTCGGCGATGAGCAGTTCTTC
v_call: TRBV6-5
d_call: -
cdr3_length: 11
clone_size: -
j_call: TRBJ2-1

cdr3_aa: CASSPGQGMGNEQFF
cdr3_nt: TGTGCCAGCTCACCGGGACAGGGTATGGGCAATGAGCAGTTCTTC
v_call: TRBV18
d_call: TRBD1
cdr3_length: 15
clone_size: -
j_call: TRBJ2-1

cdr3_aa: CASSFRQGTNEKLFF
cdr3_nt: TGTGCCAGCAGTTTCAGACAGGGGACTAATGAAAAACTGTTTTTT
v_call: TRBV28
d_call: TRBD1
cdr3_length: 15
clone_size: once
j_call: TRBJ1-4

cdr3_aa: CASSSRLNTEAFF
cdr3_nt: TGCGCCAGCAGCTCCAGGTTGAACACTGAAGCTTTCTTT
v_call: TRBV5-1
d_call: -
cdr3_length: 13
clone_size: once
j_call: TRBJ1-1

cdr3_aa: CASSLDSGLSTDTQYF
cdr3_nt: TGCGCCAGCAGCTTGGACAGCGGTCTCAGCACAGATACGCAGTATTTT
v_call: TRBV5-1
d_call: -
cdr3_length: 16
clone_size: -
j_call: TRBJ2-3

cdr3_aa: CASSLVISAGELFF
cdr3_nt: TGTGCCAGCAGCTTAGTAATCAGCGCCGGGGAGCTGTTTTTT
v_call: TRBV7-9
d_call: -
cdr3_length: 14
clone_size: -
j_call: TRBJ2-2

cdr3_aa: CASSLLQGQETQYF
cdr3_nt: TGCGCCAGCAGCTTGCTTCAGGGGCAAGAGACCCAGTACTTC
v_call: TRBV5-1
d_call: -
cdr3_length: 14
clone_size: -
j_call: TRBJ2-5

cdr3_aa: CASSLSPGDYEQYF
cdr3_nt: TGTGCCAGCAGCTTATCCCCGGGGGACTACGAGCAGTACTTC
v_call: TRBV7-2
d_call: -
cdr3_length: 14
clone_size: -
j_call: TRBJ2-7

cdr3_aa: CASSLKSNTEAFF
cdr3_nt: TGCGCCAGCAGCTTGAAATCGAACACTGAAGCTTTCTTT
v_call: TRBV5-1
d_call: -
cdr3_length: 13
clone_size: once
j_call: TRBJ1-1

cdr3_aa: CASSPAIGQGFGEQYF
cdr3_nt: TGTGCCAGCAGTCCAGCAATCGGACAGGGGTTCGGCGAGCAGTACTTC
v_call: TRBV6-6
d_call: TRBD1
cdr3_length: 16
clone_size: -
j_call: TRBJ2-7

cdr3_aa: CSVVPPGQGQQYF
cdr3_nt: TGCAGCGTTGTACCGCCGGGACAGGGACAGCAGTACTTC
v_call: TRBV29-1
d_call: TRBD1
cdr3_length: 13
clone_size: once
j_call: TRBJ2-7

cdr3_aa: CASSRDQSNTGELFF
cdr3_nt: TGTGCCAGCAGCCGGGACCAAAGTAACACCGGGGAGCTGTTTTTT
v_call: TRBV7-2
d_call: -
cdr3_length: 15
clone_size: few
j_call: TRBJ2-2